This is a list of T cell receptor beta chains from one sample in a study of OX40 agonist ivuxolimab in advanced cancers. Clones were read by immunoSEQ multiplex PCR, and TCRdb kept only the in-frame ones, dropping some. The sample gives tens of thousands of clones, around 90% of which show up once; about 4.4% is in the top ten. The sequencing here drew on CD4+ or CD8+ T cells sorted from blood, taken in a trial of the OX40 agonist ivuxolimab. The receptors derive from an adult with an advanced solid tumor such as melanoma, head and neck, liver or kidney cancer. The CDR3 runs from the conserved cysteine through the conserved F or W. The order of the fields is J gene, V gene, CDR3 length, D gene, clone size, CDR3 DNA, CDR3 protein. A D gene is named only where the DNA matches it firmly. Size is omitted from some rows. Given values are once, few, many or a class for expanded clones.

>TRBJ2-5|TRBV7-9|16|.|.
TGTGCCAGCAGCCCGTCGGACGGACCTACGGGTGAGACCCAGTACTTC
CASSPSDGPTGETQYF
>TRBJ2-7|TRBV15|13|.|.
TGTGCCACCAGCAGAGGGGCTCCTACCGAGCAGTACTTC
CATSRGAPTEQYF
>TRBJ2-2|TRBV6-5|14|.|.
TGTGCCAGCAGTTACGGCGGGAATACCGGGGAGCTGTTTTTT
CASSYGGNTGELFF
>TRBJ2-7|TRBV28|14|TRBD1|few
TGTGCCAGCCGAGGGACAGGGGGCATCTACGAGCAGTACTTC
CASRGTGGIYEQYF
>TRBJ2-1|TRBV28|17|.|.
TGTGCCATCAAATCCACGGGTTGGACACGCGGCGAAAATGAGCAGTTCTTC
CAIKSTGWTRGENEQFF
>TRBJ1-1|TRBV19|16|TRBD1|.
TGTGCCAGTAGCCTAAGGGACAGCGAAATGAACACTGAAGCTTTCTTT
CASSLRDSEMNTEAFF
>TRBJ1-4|TRBV23-1|14|.|.
TGCGCCAGCAGGCGGGACAAATTAGATGAAAAACTGTTTTTT
CASRRDKLDEKLFF
>TRBJ1-5|TRBV15|15|.|.
TGTGCCACCAGCAGCCCGACAGGAGGCAATCAGCCCCAGCATTTT
CATSSPTGGNQPQHF
>TRBJ2-7|TRBV19|14|.|once
TGTGCCAGTAGTTCTACACAGTTCTCCTACGAGCAGTACTTC
CASSSTQFSYEQYF
>TRBJ2-1|TRBV9|13|.|.
TGTGCCAGCAGCGTAGGCAGGGGCAATGAGCAGTTCTTC
CASSVGRGNEQFF
>TRBJ2-3|TRBV10-3|16|TRBD1|.
TGTGCCATCAGCGGGACAGGGGATAGTATCACAGATACGCAGTATTTT
CAISGTGDSITDTQYF
>TRBJ1-1|TRBV7-9|13|.|.
TGTGCCAGCAGCTTAGAGGCCAGGAATGAAGCTTTCTTT
CASSLEARNEAFF
>TRBJ1-1|TRBV18|14|.|.
TGTGCCAGCTCACCAACCGAGGGTCAACCCGAAGCTTTCTTT
CASSPTEGQPEAFF
>TRBJ2-6|TRBV29-1|13|.|.
TGCAGCGTAGAGTACGCTGGGGCCAACGTCCTGACTTTC
CSVEYAGANVLTF
>TRBJ2-5|TRBV6-6|12|.|.
TGTGCCAGCAGTTACGGGGTGGAGACCCAGTACTTC
CASSYGVETQYF
>TRBJ2-5|TRBV12-1|16|.|.
TGTGCCAGCAGCCACCGTCTGCGGGGGACACGAGAGACCCAGTACTTC
CASSHRLRGTRETQYF
>TRBJ1-3|TRBV5-1|15|.|.
TGCGCCAGCAGCCCGGACGGGATCTCTGGAAACACCATATATTTT
CASSPDGISGNTIYF
>TRBJ2-6|TRBV7-3|19|TRBD1|once
TGTGCCAGCAGCTCCATCCTGGGACAGGGGGCAGCTGGGGCCAACGTCCTGACTTTC
CASSSILGQGAAGANVLTF
>TRBJ1-5|TRBV27|15|.|.
TGTGCCAGCAGTTTAGCCGGTAATGGCAATCAGCCCCAGCATTTT
CASSLAGNGNQPQHF
>TRBJ2-1|TRBV28|15|.|.
TGTGCCAGCAGTGACGGGCCTAGTAGGTACAATGAGCAGTTCTTC
CASSDGPSRYNEQFF
>TRBJ2-7|TRBV29-1|11|.|.
TGCAGCGTGATGCAAATCTACGAGCAGTACTTC
CSVMQIYEQYF
>TRBJ2-1|TRBV19|12|.|.
TGTGCCAGTAGTCCAAATATGAATGAGCAGTTCTTC
CASSPNMNEQFF
>TRBJ1-4|TRBV4-1|18|.|.
TGCGCCAGCAGCCAAGATAATTTCTGGAAGGAGGGCTTTGAAAAACTGTTTTTT
CASSQDNFWKEGFEKLFF
>TRBJ1-1|TRBV27|13|.|.
TGTGCCAGCAGTTTATTTAGAAAAGGTGAAGCTTTCTTT
CASSLFRKGEAFF
>TRBJ2-7|TRBV7-2|15|TRBD1|.
TGTGCCAGCAGCTTACCGGGACAGGGGTTTTACGAGCAGTACTTC
CASSLPGQGFYEQYF
>TRBJ1-1|TRBV7-9|18|TRBD1|.
TGTGCCAGCAGCTTAGCAGACATCGACAGGGGCCCGAACACTGAAGCTTTCTTT
CASSLADIDRGPNTEAFF
>TRBJ2-6|TRBV6-6|15|.|.
TGTGCCAGCAATGACGTGGCGTCTGGGGCCAACGTCCTGACTTTC
CASNDVASGANVLTF
>TRBJ2-3|TRBV7-2|15|TRBD2|.
TGTGCCAGCAGCATGGCTAGCGGTAGGACAGATACGCAGTATTTT
CASSMASGRTDTQYF
>TRBJ2-1|TRBV28|15|.|once
TGTGCCAGCAGTTTATTCGGCCCAGCCTACAATGAGCAGTTCTTC
CASSLFGPAYNEQFF
>TRBJ2-7|TRBV7-2|14|.|.
TGTGCCAGCAGCCGAACCGGGGCCAGCTACGAGCAGTACTTC
CASSRTGASYEQYF
>TRBJ2-7|TRBV14|17|.|.
TGTGCCAGCAGCCAACTAGTCCTCCCTAGCGAGACCTACGAGCAGTACTTC
CASSQLVLPSETYEQYF
>TRBJ2-7|TRBV13|16|.|.
TGTGCCAGCAGCACATGGGGGGACTATCAGCCGACAGGGCAGTACTTC
CASSTWGDYQPTGQYF
>TRBJ2-1|TRBV18|13|.|.
TGTGCCAGCTCACAGACAAACCCCAATGAGCAGTTCTTC
CASSQTNPNEQFF
>TRBJ2-1|TRBV9|15|TRBD1|.
TGTGCCAGCAGCGCGACAGGGACCTCCTACAATGAGCAGTTCTTC
CASSATGTSYNEQFF
>TRBJ2-3|TRBV10-3|16|.|.
TGTGCCATCAGTGAGTCGTGGGGGGCAGTTACAGATACGCAGTATTTT
CAISESWGAVTDTQYF
>TRBJ1-5|TRBV15|13|.|.
TGTGCCACCAGGAATGAGGGGAATCAGCCCCAGCATTTT
CATRNEGNQPQHF
>TRBJ2-5|TRBV6-5|14|TRBD1|.
TGTGCCAGCAGTCCCGGGACAGCTTGGGAGACCCAGTACTTC
CASSPGTAWETQYF
>TRBJ2-2|TRBV9|12|.|.
TGTGCCAGCAGCGTAGGTGGTAGGGAGCTGTTTTTT
CASSVGGRELFF
>TRBJ1-1|TRBV15|13|.|.
TGTGCCACCAGCGCGGGGCTAAACACTGAAGCTTTCTTT
CATSAGLNTEAFF
>TRBJ2-2|TRBV6-5|16|.|once
TGTGCCAGCAGTTATTACGCACAGTCGAACACCGGGGAGCTGTTTTTT
CASSYYAQSNTGELFF
>TRBJ2-3|TRBV2|17|TRBD2|.
TGTGCCAGCAGTGAATCGGCTAGCGGGGCTTACACAGATACGCAGTATTTT
CASSESASGAYTDTQYF
>TRBJ2-1|TRBV7-2|16|.|.
TGTGCCAGCAGCTTAGATAGCGGCCTGCCTTACAATGAGCAGTTCTTC
CASSLDSGLPYNEQFF
>TRBJ1-2|TRBV29-1|14|.|.
TGCAGCGTTTCCCTTGGGGGCTCACCCTATGGCTACACCTTC
CSVSLGGSPYGYTF
>TRBJ1-5|TRBV5-6|16|.|.
TGTGCCAGCAGCTTGGAGAGTGGATCTGGGCATCAGCCCCAGCATTTT
CASSLESGSGHQPQHF
>TRBJ2-1|TRBV7-2|16|.|.
TGTGCCAGCAGCTTAGATAGGGGGTCTTCCTACAATGAGCAGTTCTTC
CASSLDRGSSYNEQFF
>TRBJ1-1|TRBV27|13|.|once
TGTGCCAGCGCGCCAGGTGGCAACACTGAAGCTTTCTTT
CASAPGGNTEAFF
>TRBJ1-1|TRBV7-3|13|.|.
TGTGCCAGCAGCATGCAGGGATACACTGAAGCTTTCTTT
CASSMQGYTEAFF
>TRBJ1-1|TRBV4-3|14|.|.
TGCGCCAGCAGCCCCTCCTTGGGGGGTGGGGGAGCTTTCTTT
CASSPSLGGGGAFF
>TRBJ1-1|TRBV4-1|14|.|.
TGCGCCAGCAGCCCCCCCGGACACGTTTCTGAAGCTTTCTTT
CASSPPGHVSEAFF
>TRBJ2-2|TRBV7-3|16|TRBD2|.
TGTGCCAGCAGCCCGACGGGACTAGTCGCGGCCGGGGAGCTGTTTTTT
CASSPTGLVAAGELFF
>TRBJ1-2|TRBV9|14|TRBD1|.
TGTGCCAGCAGCGATACTACAGGGGGAAATGGCTACACCTTC
CASSDTTGGNGYTF
>TRBJ2-3|TRBV6-5|16|TRBD2|.
TGTGCCAGCAGTTACGGGTGGGGGGGTAGCACAGATACGCAGTATTTT
CASSYGWGGSTDTQYF
>TRBJ1-4|TRBV5-1|14|TRBD1|.
TGCGCCAGCAGCCCCTTGACGGGACAGGAAAAACTGTTTTTT
CASSPLTGQEKLFF
>TRBJ1-1|TRBV19|14|.|.
TGTGCCAGTAGTATTGGAGGGGGGAGCACTGAAGCTTTCTTT
CASSIGGGSTEAFF
>TRBJ2-7|TRBV6-1|15|.|.
TGTGCCAGCAGTGAATGGGGGGAACCTACCTACGAGCAGTACTTC
CASSEWGEPTYEQYF
>TRBJ2-7|TRBV29-1|13|TRBD2|medium-sized
TGCAGCGTTGGGACTAGCGCGACCTACGAGCAGTACTTC
CSVGTSATYEQYF
>TRBJ2-1|TRBV6-1|16|.|.
TGTGCCAGCAGTGACACCGGGACCCACACCTACAATGAGCAGTTCTTC
CASSDTGTHTYNEQFF
>TRBJ2-5|TRBV7-9|12|.|.
TGTGCCAGCAAAAGACCGGGAGAGACCCAGTACTTC
CASKRPGETQYF
>TRBJ2-1|TRBV6-5|13|TRBD2|.
TGTGCCAGCAGGACGGGGGGGCTCAGTGAGCAGTTCTTC
CASRTGGLSEQFF
>TRBJ1-5|TRBV7-9|12|.|.
TGTGCCAGCAGCTTAGCGGGTTGGGCCCAGCATTTT
CASSLAGWAQHF